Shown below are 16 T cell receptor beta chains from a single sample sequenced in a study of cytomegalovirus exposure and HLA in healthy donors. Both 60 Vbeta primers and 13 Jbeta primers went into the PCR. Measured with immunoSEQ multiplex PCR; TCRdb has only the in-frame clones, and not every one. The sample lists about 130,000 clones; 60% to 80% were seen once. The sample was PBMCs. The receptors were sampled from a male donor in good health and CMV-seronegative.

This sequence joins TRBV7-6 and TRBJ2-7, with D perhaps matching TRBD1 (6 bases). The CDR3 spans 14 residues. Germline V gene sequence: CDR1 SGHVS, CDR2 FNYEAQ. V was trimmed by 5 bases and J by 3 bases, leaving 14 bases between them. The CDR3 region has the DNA TGTGCCAGCAGCCCAGGGGCAGGGAACTACGAGCAGTACTTC. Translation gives CASSPGAGNYEQYF.

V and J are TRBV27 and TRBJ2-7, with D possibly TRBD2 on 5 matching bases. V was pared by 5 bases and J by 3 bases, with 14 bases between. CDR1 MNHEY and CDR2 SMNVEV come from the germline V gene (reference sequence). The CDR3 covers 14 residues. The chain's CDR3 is CASSPRLGGYEQYF. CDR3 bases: TGTGCCAGCAGTCCACGGCTAGGAGGCTACGAGCAGTACTTC.

The CDR3: CASSEYAGNGYTF. CDR3 DNA sequence: TGTGCCAGCAGTGAATACGCGGGGAATGGCTACACCTTC. The rearrangement links TRBV25-1 to TRBJ1-2; D uncertain. Germline V gives CDR1 MGHDK, CDR2 SYGVNS. V lost 0 bases, J lost 6 bases, and 8 bases lay in between. The CDR3 is 13 residues long.

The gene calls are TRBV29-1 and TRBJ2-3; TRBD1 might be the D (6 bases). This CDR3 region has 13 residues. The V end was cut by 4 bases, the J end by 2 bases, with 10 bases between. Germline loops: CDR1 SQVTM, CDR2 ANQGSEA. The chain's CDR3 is CSVVGGNTDTQYF. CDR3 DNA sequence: TGCAGCGTTGTAGGGGGAAACACAGATACGCAGTATTTT.

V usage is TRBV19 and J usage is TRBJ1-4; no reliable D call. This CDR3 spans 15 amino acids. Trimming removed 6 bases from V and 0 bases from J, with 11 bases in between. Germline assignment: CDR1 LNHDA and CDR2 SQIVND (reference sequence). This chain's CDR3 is CASRGGKATNEKLFF. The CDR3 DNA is TGTGCCAGTAGAGGAGGGAAGGCAACTAATGAAAAACTGTTTTTT.

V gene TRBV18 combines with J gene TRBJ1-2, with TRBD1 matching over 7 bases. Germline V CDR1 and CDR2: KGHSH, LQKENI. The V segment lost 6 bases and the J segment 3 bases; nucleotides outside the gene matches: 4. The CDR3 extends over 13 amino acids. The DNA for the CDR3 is TGTGCCAGCTCGTGGACAGGTGACTATGGCTACACCTTC. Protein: CASSWTGDYGYTF.

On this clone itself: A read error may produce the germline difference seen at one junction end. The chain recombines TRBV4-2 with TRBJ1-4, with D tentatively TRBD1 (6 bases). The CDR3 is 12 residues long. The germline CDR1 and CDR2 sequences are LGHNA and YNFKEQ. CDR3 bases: TGTGCCAGCAGCTCAAACGGGGGGGCGCGGGCTTTT. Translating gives CASSSNGGARAF.

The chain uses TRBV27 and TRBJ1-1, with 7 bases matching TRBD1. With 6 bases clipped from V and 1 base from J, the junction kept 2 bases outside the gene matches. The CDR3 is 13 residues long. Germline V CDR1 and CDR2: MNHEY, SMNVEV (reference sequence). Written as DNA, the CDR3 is TGTGCCAGCAGCTGGACAGGGAACACTGAAGCTTTCTTT. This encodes CASSWTGNTEAFF.

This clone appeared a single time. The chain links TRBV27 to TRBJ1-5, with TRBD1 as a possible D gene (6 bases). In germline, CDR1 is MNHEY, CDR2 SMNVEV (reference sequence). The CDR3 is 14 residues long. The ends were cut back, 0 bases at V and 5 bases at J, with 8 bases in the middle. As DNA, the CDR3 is TGTGCCAGCAGTTTATCTGACAGGCATCAGCCCCAGCATTTT. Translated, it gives CASSLSDRHQPQHF.

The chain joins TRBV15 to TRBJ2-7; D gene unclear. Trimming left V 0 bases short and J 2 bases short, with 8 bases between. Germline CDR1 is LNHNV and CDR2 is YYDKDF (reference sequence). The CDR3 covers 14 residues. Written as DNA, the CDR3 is TGTGCCACCAGCAGAGATTTGCAGACCTACGAGCAGTACTTC. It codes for CATSRDLQTYEQYF.

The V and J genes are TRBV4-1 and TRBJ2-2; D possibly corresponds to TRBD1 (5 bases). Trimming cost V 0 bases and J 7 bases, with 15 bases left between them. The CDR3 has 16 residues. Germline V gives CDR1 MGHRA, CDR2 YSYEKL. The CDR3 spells CASSQERQRDRGELFF. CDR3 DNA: TGCGCCAGCAGCCAAGAGAGACAGAGAGATCGCGGGGAGCTGTTTTTT.

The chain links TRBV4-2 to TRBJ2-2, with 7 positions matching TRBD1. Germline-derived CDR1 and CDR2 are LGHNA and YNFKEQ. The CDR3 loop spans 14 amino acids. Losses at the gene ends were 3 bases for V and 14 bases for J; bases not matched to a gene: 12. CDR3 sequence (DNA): TGTGCCAGCAGCCACCCCGACAGGGTGGGGAAACTGTTTTTT. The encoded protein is CASSHPDRVGKLFF.

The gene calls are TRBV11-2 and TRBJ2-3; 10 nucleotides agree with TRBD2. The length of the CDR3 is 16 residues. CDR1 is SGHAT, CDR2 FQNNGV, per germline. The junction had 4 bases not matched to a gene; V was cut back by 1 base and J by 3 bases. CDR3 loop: CASSLGSGGATDTQYF. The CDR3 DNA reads TGTGCCAGCAGCTTAGGGAGCGGGGGGGCGACAGATACGCAGTATTTT. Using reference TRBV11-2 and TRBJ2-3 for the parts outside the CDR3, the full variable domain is EAGVAQSPRYKIIEKRQSVAFWCNPISGHATLYWYQQILGQGPKLLIQFQNNGVVDDSQLPKDRFSAERLKGVDSTLKIQPAKLEDSAVYLCASSLGSGGATDTQYFGPGTRLTVL.

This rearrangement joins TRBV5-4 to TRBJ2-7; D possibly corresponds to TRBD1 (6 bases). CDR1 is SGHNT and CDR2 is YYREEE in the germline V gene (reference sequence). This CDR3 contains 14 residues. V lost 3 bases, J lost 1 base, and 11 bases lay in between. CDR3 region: CASSSWDKSYEQYF. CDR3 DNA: TGTGCCAGCAGCTCTTGGGACAAGTCCTACGAGCAGTACTTC.

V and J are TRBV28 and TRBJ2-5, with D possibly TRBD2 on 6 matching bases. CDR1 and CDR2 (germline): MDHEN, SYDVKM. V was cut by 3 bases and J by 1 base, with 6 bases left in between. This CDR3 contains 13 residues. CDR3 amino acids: CASSLGGQETQYF. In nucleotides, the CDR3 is TGTGCCAGCAGTTTGGGGGGCCAAGAGACCCAGTACTTC.

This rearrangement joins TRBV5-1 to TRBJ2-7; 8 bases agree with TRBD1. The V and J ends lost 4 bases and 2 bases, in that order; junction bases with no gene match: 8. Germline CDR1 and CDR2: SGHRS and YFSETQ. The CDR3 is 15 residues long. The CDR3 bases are TGCGCCAGCAGCCACCTCGGACAGGGACCCTACGAGCAGTACTTC. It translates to CASSHLGQGPYEQYF.